This T cell receptor (beta chain) is from a study of blood T cell repertoires in COVID-19. Study in general: From T cells, B-cell-depleted T cells, or PBMCs came the material, which was cDNA or gDNA.

CDR3 size: 17 residues. The V segment lost 2 bases and the J segment 5 bases; nucleotides outside the gene matches: 8. Germline V lookup: CDR1 ENHRY, CDR2 SYGVKD. This clone has a single count. Participant age was roughly 18 to 95 years, and participants resided in about 25 US areas. Grouping used clinical history reported by participants in a survey and questionnaire. The recovered donors of Cohort 3 showed two negative PCRs, clearance, or symptom resolution. Produced via immunoSEQ multiplex PCR; TCRdb's table is partial and in-frame only. Found here are under 150,000 clones, roughly 80% of them singletons; the top ten hold 6.2%.

What was sequenced was PBMCs or T cells enriched from blood (not recorded which). This rearrangement joins TRBV10-3 to TRBJ2-1; 11 bases line up with TRBD2. This sequence was found in a middle-aged woman who had recovered from COVID-19. The CDR3 loop is CAISEPTGTSGHNEQFF. CDR3 coding DNA: TGTGCCATCAGTGAGCCTACCGGGACTAGCGGCCACAATGAGCAGTTCTTC.